Only a few counts were recorded for the clone carrying this TCR beta chain. The treatment denotes: randomized to nivolumab then ipilimumab (arm A) or the reverse (arm B). V lost 0 bases and J lost 3; bases outside the gene matches: 7. This CDR3 is 17 amino acids long. Germline values: CDR1 SGHRS, CDR2 YFSETQ. This sample is part of a study of sequential checkpoint blockade in melanoma. Study as a whole: Both treatment sequences were followed by maintenance nivolumab.

Sequencing was performed with immunoSEQ multiplex PCR; in TCRdb, only in-frame clones are kept and a portion is missing. This table has around 9,700 clones, roughly 60% appearing once. The chain employs TRBV5-1 and TRBJ2-5, with 11 bases matching TRBD2. Sequences were derived from CD8+ T cells sorted from blood (inferred from file names), sampled from a patient given nivolumab and ipilimumab in sequence. The TCR was taken from a human donor with melanoma. The CDR3 loop is CASSLGGGLAGEETQYF. CDR3 sequence (DNA): TGCGCCAGCAGCTTGGGGGGTGGACTAGCGGGTGAAGAGACCCAGTACTTC. Supplemented by reference TRBV5-1 and TRBJ2-5, the full variable domain reads KAGVTQTPRYLIKTRGQQVTLSCSPISGHRSVSWYQQTPGQGLQFLFEYFSETQRNKGNFPGRFSGRQFSNSRSEMNVSTLELGDSALYLCASSLGGGLAGEETQYFGPGTRLLVL.